The present TCR beta chain was sequenced within a study of cytotoxic CD8 clonotypes in ibrutinib-treated CLL. Background on the study: Across the patients, approximately 10 were relapsed/refractory, some 14 treatment-naive and about 17 IGHV unmutated.

Trimming left V 0 bases short and J 6 bases short, with 14 bases between. This CDR3 has 15 residues. Germline loops: CDR1 SEHNR, CDR2 FQNEAQ (reference sequence). The protocol was immunoSEQ multiplex PCR, while the TCRdb copy is restricted to in-frame clones and leaves out a portion. The table has some 300,000 clones, just under 80% seen once. Sequenced here: PBMCs, sampled before ibrutinib treatment. The genes are TRBV7-9 and TRBJ1-2; TRBD1 is a possible D gene (6 bases). This receptor was obtained from a human donor with chronic lymphocytic leukemia. CDR3 sequence (DNA): TGTGCCAGCAGCTTAGCCGGATTGTCAGGGGATGGCTACACCTTC. Residues: CASSLAGLSGDGYTF.